The next 11 T cell receptor beta chains were all read from a single sample in a study of cytomegalovirus exposure and HLA in healthy donors. This PCR relied on a set of 60 Vbeta primers and 13 Jbeta primers. Some clones are missing from TCRdb's copy, which holds only in-frame ones; the method was immunoSEQ multiplex PCR. The repertoire holds approximately 110,000 clones, with around 77% as singletons. What was sequenced was PBMCs. The receptors stem from a human donor in good health.

The CDR3 DNA follows: TGCGCCAGCAGCTTGGAGGGGACAGGGGGCACAGATACGCAGTATTTT. This sequence encodes CASSLEGTGGTDTQYF. The chain combines TRBV5-1 with TRBJ2-3; 10 bases fit TRBD1. The CDR3 is made up of 16 amino acids. Losses at the gene ends were 0 bases for V and 1 base for J; bases not matched to a gene: 2. Germline V CDR1 and CDR2: SGHRS, YFSETQ.

The genes are TRBV6-4 and TRBJ1-1; D remains ambiguous. V dropped 6 bases and J dropped 5 bases, with 13 bases sitting between them. CDR1 MRHNA and CDR2 SNTAGT come from the germline V gene. The CDR3 has 13 residues. The CDR3 DNA follows: TGTGCCAGCAGCAGAGGCGAGAGAACTGAAGCTTTCTTT. Translated: CASSRGERTEAFF.

The chain couples TRBV25-1 to TRBJ2-7, with 11 nucleotides matching TRBD1. The CDR3 loop spans 14 amino acids. V was clipped by 2 bases and J by 6 bases; unmatched bases: 3. Germline V lookup: CDR1 MGHDK, CDR2 SYGVNS. The CDR3 loop reads CASSEPGQGVEQYF. CDR3 DNA sequence: TGTGCCAGCAGTGAACCGGGACAGGGGGTCGAGCAGTACTTC.

The rearrangement joins TRBV6-5 to TRBJ1-2; 7 nucleotides agree with TRBD1. V was pared by 5 bases and J by 7 bases, with 13 bases of the junction left unmatched. Looked up from germline, CDR1 is MNHEY and CDR2 is SVGAGI. The CDR3 is 15 residues long. The CDR3 is CASSPGTEYFGGYTF. The CDR3 DNA reads as TGTGCCAGCAGTCCAGGGACAGAATATTTCGGTGGCTACACCTTC.

V gene TRBV27 combines with J gene TRBJ2-2, with D possibly matching TRBD2 (6 bases). CDR1 is MNHEY and CDR2 is SMNVEV in the germline V gene (reference sequence). V lost 4 bases, J lost 4 bases, and 13 bases lay in between. CDR3 length: 15 amino acids. The CDR3 region has the DNA TGTGCCAGCAGTTATGGTAGCGGAGTCACCGGGGAGCTGTTTTTT. This sequence encodes CASSYGSGVTGELFF.

The CDR3 region has the DNA TGTGCCAGCTCAGACAGCTCGAACACTGAAGCTTTCTTT. This translates into CASSDSSNTEAFF. This chain joins TRBV18 and TRBJ1-1, with D tentatively TRBD1 (5 bases). The V end lost 5 bases, the J end lost 1 base, and 8 bases lay between the germline ends. The germline V gene has CDR1 KGHSH and CDR2 LQKENI. This CDR3 spans 13 amino acids.

The chain is built from TRBV9 and TRBJ2-7; 11 bases are shared with TRBD2. CDR3 length: 15 residues. Germline V gene sequence: CDR1 SGDLS, CDR2 YYNGEE. The V gene end was trimmed by 2 bases and the J gene end by 3 bases; junction bases not matched to a gene: 4. The CDR3 bases are TGTGCCAGCAGCGTTTCCGGGACTAGCGGCTACGAGCAGTACTTC. Translation: CASSVSGTSGYEQYF.

The chain has TRBV7-8 and TRBJ1-2; D not certain. This CDR3 has 13 amino acids. V was pared by 5 bases and J by 7 bases, with 14 bases between. Germline V CDR1 and CDR2: SGHVS, FQNEAQ. The CDR3 DNA reads TGTGCCAGCAGCCTCCAGCGGGGATCTGGCTACACCTTC. This translates into CASSLQRGSGYTF.

This clone was seen more than once but under ten times. The chain joins TRBV6-5 to TRBJ2-7; 9 bases are shared with TRBD2. The CDR3 loop spans 13 amino acids. V was pared by 6 bases and J by 7 bases, with 7 bases of the junction left unmatched. CDR1 is MNHEY, CDR2 SVGAGI, per germline. CDR3 bases: TGTGCCAGCAGCTTAGCGGGAGCGAGGGAGCAGTACTTC. Protein product: CASSLAGAREQYF.

The chain is built from TRBV13 and TRBJ2-1; no clear D. Germline CDR1 PRHDT, CDR2 FYEKMQ (reference sequence). This CDR3 region has 13 residues. V lost 5 bases to trimming and J lost 9 bases, with 14 bases between them. The CDR3 sequence: CASSPSSLSEQFF. In nucleotides, the CDR3 is TGTGCCAGCAGCCCATCGTCCTTGAGTGAGCAGTTCTTC. The full variable domain, its missing parts supplied by reference TRBV13 and TRBJ2-1, is AAGVIQSPRHLIKEKRETATLKCYPIPRHDTVYWYQQGPGQDPQFLISFYEKMQSDKGSIPDRFSAQQFSDYHSELNMSSLELGDSALYFCASSPSSLSEQFFGPGTRLTVL.

This chain uses TRBV13 with TRBJ2-5, with 8 bases matching TRBD2. CDR1 and CDR2 (germline): PRHDT, FYEKMQ (reference sequence). The CDR3 sequence is 17 residues long. Trimming cost V 4 bases and J 3 bases; bases outside gene matches: 13. This CDR3 reads CASSSLSGAGEEETQYF. In DNA, the CDR3 is TGTGCCAGCAGCTCGCTCTCGGGAGCGGGAGAGGAAGAGACCCAGTACTTC.